The 10 T cell receptor beta chains below come from one sample, sequenced in a study of PD-L1 blockade in urothelial cancer. Measured with immunoSEQ multiplex PCR; TCRdb has only the in-frame clones, and not every one. This sample has about 39,000 clones, with approximately 90% found just once. This specimen consisted of PBMCs, obtained around atezolizumab (anti-PD-L1) treatment. The receptors originated from a man aged 60-69 years with urothelial cancer.

The V gene is TRBV5-8, the J gene TRBJ1-5; 9 nucleotides line up with TRBD1. The V gene end was trimmed by 5 bases and the J gene end by 7 bases; junction bases not matched to a gene: 1. This CDR3 region has 12 residues. Germline CDR1 SGHTS, CDR2 YDEGEE. The CDR3 sequence is CASRDRGQPQHF. DNA for the CDR3: TGTGCCAGCAGGGACAGGGGACAGCCCCAGCATTTT.

This clone has a single count. The chain carries TRBV30 and TRBJ2-1; 10 bases match TRBD2. V lost 4 bases and J lost 0; bases outside the gene matches: 0. The germline V gene encodes CDR1 GTSNPN and CDR2 SVGIG (reference sequence). CDR3 length: 14 residues. The CDR3 coding sequence is TGTGCCTGGAAGCGGGAGGGCTCCTACAATGAGCAGTTCTTC. Amino acid sequence: CAWKREGSYNEQFF.

The chain combines TRBV11-2 with TRBJ1-2; TRBD1 might be the D (5 bases). Per the germline V gene, CDR1 is SGHAT and CDR2 is FQNNGV. V was trimmed by 4 bases and J by 5 bases, leaving 14 bases between them. The CDR3 has 14 amino acids. The CDR3: CASSSLLGQYGYTF. The CDR3 nucleotides are TGTGCCAGCAGCTCCTTACTCGGACAATATGGCTACACCTTC.

The chain links TRBV6-5 to TRBJ1-2; TRBD1 is a possible D gene (5 bases). CDR1 MNHEY and CDR2 SVGAGI come from the germline V gene. The CDR3 runs to 13 residues. Trimming took off 6 bases at V and 4 bases at J, with 12 bases between the two ends. CDR3 protein: CASSQDTGYGYTF. CDR3 nucleotide sequence: TGTGCCAGCAGCCAGGACACGGGCTATGGCTACACCTTC.

Worth noting for this clone: At one of its ends the junction is not consistent with the germline gene, which may arise from a read error. The rearrangement joins TRBV29-1 to TRBJ2-1; perhaps TRBD2 as D (7 bases). Looked up from germline, CDR1 is SQVTM and CDR2 is ANQGSEA. This CDR3 is 14 amino acids long. The CDR3 sequence: CSVEGGGADNEQFF. Written as DNA, the CDR3 is TGCAGCGTCGAAGGTGGGGGGGCCGACAATGAGCAGTTCTTC.

Here the CDR3 reads CASSLAPRGGEQFF. CDR3 DNA sequence: TGTGCCAGCAGCTTAGCCCCCCGGGGGGGTGAGCAGTTCTTC. The V call is TRBV7-2, the J call TRBJ2-1; 8 positions agree with TRBD2. Germline trimming cut 0 bases from V and 9 bases from J; bases unmatched to any gene: 4. This CDR3 region has 14 residues. Germline CDR1 and CDR2: SGHTA and FQGNSA.

The chain recombines TRBV19 with TRBJ1-6, with 8 bases identical to TRBD1. Germline-derived CDR1 and CDR2 are LNHDA and SQIVND (reference sequence). V lost 4 bases, J lost 8 bases, and 7 bases stayed unmatched. This CDR3 comprises 15 residues. CDR3 bases: TGTGCCAGTAGTAGGACAGGGTTTCGGGATTCACCCCTCCACTTT. Translating gives CASSRTGFRDSPLHF. The full variable domain, completed using reference TRBV19 and TRBJ1-6, is DGGITQSPKYLFRKEGQNVTLSCEQNLNHDAMYWYRQDPGQGLRLIYYSQIVNDFQKGDIAEGYSVSREKKESFPLTVTSAQKNPTAFYLCASSRTGFRDSPLHFGNGTRLTVT.

The rearrangement links TRBV9 to TRBJ2-6, with D unclear. The CDR3 runs 17 residues. Germline assignment: CDR1 SGDLS and CDR2 YYNGEE. V was pared by 2 bases and J by 4 bases, with 16 bases between. The CDR3 bases are TGTGCCAGCAGCGTGAGGCTCTACTCTGGGGGGGCCAACGTCCTGACTTTC. Amino acid sequence: CASSVRLYSGGANVLTF.

The CDR3 DNA follows: TGTGCCAGCAGCTTGGTCGGGGTAGACCAAGAGACCCAGTACTTC. It is translated as CASSLVGVDQETQYF. The gene calls are TRBV5-4 and TRBJ2-5; D possibly corresponds to TRBD2 (5 bases). Germline CDR1 SGHNT, CDR2 YYREEE (reference sequence). The V and J ends lost 0 bases and 0 bases respectively, with 9 bases between them. The CDR3 contains 15 residues.

V usage is TRBV7-2 and J usage is TRBJ2-7; 8 nucleotides line up with TRBD2. The junction had 15 bases not matched to a gene; V was cut back by 2 bases and J by 6 bases. The CDR3 has 17 amino acids. Germline V lookup: CDR1 SGHTA, CDR2 FQGNSA. DNA for the CDR3: TGTGCCAGCAGCTTACCAAACACGGGACTAGGTACGCGCGAGCAGTACTTC. Its translation is CASSLPNTGLGTREQYF.